The T cell receptor beta chain described here comes from a study of graft-versus-host responses after intestinal transplantation. Overall study context: Induction with anti-thymocyte globulin, then tacrolimus and steroids for about 3 years, was given to all recipients. The study's findings and limits: Ileal or blood samples showed some GvH clones first, and such clones were also found in recipient marrow.

Points on this clone: Antigen: not known.

This table comes from immunoSEQ multiplex PCR, and its TCRdb copy is limited to in-frame clones, with some not included. The sample lists roughly 70,000 clones, under 90% occurring once. There are 18 residues in the CDR3. The ends were cut back, 1 base at V and 0 bases at J, with 16 bases in the middle. Germline V gives CDR1 SNHLY, CDR2 FYNNEI. The receptor was isolated from a human donor who was the organ donor for an intestinal transplant. This specimen was unstimulated CD4+ T cells sorted from spleen or lymph node cells, taken before transplant. The chain links TRBV2 to TRBJ1-3; D not resolved. The CDR3 loop is CASSEVILGSSSGNTIYF. CDR3 nucleotide sequence: TGTGCCAGCAGTGAAGTTATTTTGGGGAGTAGCTCTGGAAACACCATATATTTT. The full variable domain, completed using reference TRBV2 and TRBJ1-3, is EPEVTQTPSHQVTQMGQEVILRCVPISNHLYFYWYRQILGQKVEFLVSFYNNEISEKSEIFDDQFSVERPDGSNFTLKIRSTKLEDSAMYFCASSEVILGSSSGNTIYFGEGSWLTVV.